One and the same sample provided the 22 T cell receptor beta chains below, sequenced in a study of vaccination and CD4 T cells after COVID-19. No antigens are known for them. Treatment in this sample: roughly 11-day PBMC culture with coronavirus spike peptide pools or control peptides (ViraFEST assay). The study sequenced cultured CD4+ T cell DNA using the Oncomine TCR Beta short-read assay. One entry per CDR3 protein, called by TCRdb with MiXCR from the PCR reads. The sample comprises more than 13,000 distinct CDR3 sequences, around two fifths of which are singletons, and roughly a tenth rests with the top ten. Source material: CD4+ T cells from blood, cultured in vitro. Receptors were obtained from a human donor who had recovered from COVID-19.

This sequence joins TRBV6-5 and TRBJ1-2, with TRBD1 matching over 10 bases. CDR3 length: 18 amino acids. V was clipped by 3 bases and J by 2 bases; unmatched bases: 12. Germline CDR1 reads MNHEY; CDR2 reads SVGAGI. The CDR3 spells CASSYRVGQGTYNYGYTF. The DNA for the CDR3 is TGTGCCAGCAGTTATCGGGTGGGACAGGGGACTTACAACTATGGCTACACCTTC.

This clonotype showed up just a few times. The chain couples TRBV20-1 to TRBJ1-5; unclear D gene. CDR1 is DFQATT, CDR2 SNEGSKA, per germline (reference sequence). The ends were cut back, 6 bases at V and 6 bases at J, with 12 bases in the middle. CDR3 length: 12 residues. The CDR3 DNA reads as TGCAGTGCCAGAACCAACATTCAGCCCCAGCATTTT. Its protein product is CSARTNIQPQHF.

V and J are TRBV12-3 or TRBV12-4 and TRBJ2-7, with 11 bases aligning to TRBD2. Trimming cost V 6 bases and J 2 bases; bases outside gene matches: 0. The CDR3 is 13 residues long. The CDR3 DNA is TGTGCCAGCAGGACTAGCGGGACCTACGAGCAGTACTTC. Translated, it gives CASRTSGTYEQYF.

V and J are TRBV10-3 and TRBJ2-1, with 7 bases that match TRBD2. Germline V gene data show CDR1 as ENHRY and CDR2 as SYGVKD. Losses at the gene ends were 3 bases for V and 8 bases for J; bases not matched to a gene: 10. This CDR3 is built from 15 residues. The CDR3 sequence: CAISDFRTSSHEQFF. As DNA, the CDR3 is TGTGCCATCAGTGATTTCCGGACTAGTTCACATGAGCAGTTCTTC.

The rearrangement uses TRBV28 and TRBJ1-5; no firm D call. This CDR3 has 15 amino acids. Germline CDR1 and CDR2: MDHEN and SYDVKM. The V gene lost 4 bases and the J gene lost 0 bases, with 10 bases spanning the gap. CDR3 DNA: TGTGCCAGCAGTTACACACGGACTAGCAATCAGCCCCAGCATTTT. Amino acids: CASSYTRTSNQPQHF.

This chain uses TRBV19 with TRBJ1-2; a weak D match, TRBD1 (5 bases). The CDR3 totals 13 residues. Germline loops: CDR1 LNHDA, CDR2 SQIVND (reference sequence). V lost 3 bases and J lost 7, with 12 bases in between. The CDR3 nucleotides are TGTGCCAGTAGTATCGAGGGACGGCGTGGCTACACCTTC. Encoded protein: CASSIEGRRGYTF.

The rearrangement links TRBV20-1 to TRBJ2-3, with 8 positions matching TRBD2. CDR3 length: 13 amino acids. The ends lost 7 bases at V and 3 bases at J; junction bases unmatched: 6. Germline V CDR1 and CDR2: DFQATT, SNEGSKA (reference sequence). CDR3 protein: CSVFKRETDTQYF. The CDR3 region has the DNA TGCAGTGTTTTCAAGCGGGAGACAGATACGCAGTATTTT.

The V call is TRBV7-9, the J call TRBJ2-2, with a weak D call TRBD1 (6 bases). The V end lost 5 bases, the J end lost 0 bases, and 10 bases lay between the germline ends. Germline CDR1 and CDR2: SEHNR and FQNEAQ (reference sequence). This CDR3 has 15 residues. The CDR3 DNA reads as TGTGCCAGCAGCGACCGACAGGCGAACACCGGGGAGCTGTTTTTT. The encoded protein is CASSDRQANTGELFF.

This clonotype has a handful of counts. The chain links TRBV7-3 to TRBJ1-6, with D tentatively TRBD1 (5 bases). Germline loops: CDR1 SGHTA, CDR2 FQGTGA. The CDR3 extends over 16 amino acids. V dropped 3 bases and J dropped 8 bases, with 17 bases sitting between them. CDR3 loop: CASSLAGTRTDSPLHF. The DNA for the CDR3 is TGTGCCAGCAGCTTGGCAGGGACGCGTACGGATTCACCCCTCCACTTT.

The chain links TRBV20-1 to TRBJ2-1; 12 bases align to TRBD2. This CDR3 has 16 amino acids. Germline assignment: CDR1 DFQATT and CDR2 SNEGSKA (reference sequence). V lost 5 bases and J lost 1; bases outside the gene matches: 6. The CDR3 here is CSARVTSGRSYNEQFF. The CDR3 DNA follows: TGCAGTGCTCGAGTGACTAGCGGGAGATCCTACAATGAGCAGTTCTTC.

This rearrangement joins TRBV6-2 or TRBV6-3 to TRBJ2-7; 12 bases are shared with TRBD2. The CDR3 is 17 amino acids. Per the germline V gene, CDR1 is MNHEY and CDR2 is SVGEGT. Trimming took 1 base from V and 9 from J; bases not matched to a gene: 13. The CDR3 DNA sequence: TGTGCCAGCAGTTACTACACGTCGACTAGCGGGAGTCTCGGGCAGTACTTC. Translated, it gives CASSYYTSTSGSLGQYF.

This chain's CDR3 is CARSLSYGYTF. The CDR3 nucleotides are TGTGCCAGAAGCTTGAGCTATGGCTACACCTTC. V gene TRBV5-3 combines with J gene TRBJ1-2, with no clear D. TRBV5-3 is annotated as an ORF whose role is uncertain. The CDR3 consists of 11 residues. V was pared by 1 base and J by 4 bases, with 2 bases between.

The chain carries TRBV10-1 and TRBJ1-3; no firm D call. The germline V and J ends were trimmed by 4 bases and 3 bases, with 7 bases remaining between them. Germline V gene data show CDR1 as WNHNN and CDR2 as SYGVQD (reference sequence). This CDR3 is built from 13 residues. The CDR3 loop is CASSAGSGNTIYF. CDR3 coding DNA: TGCGCCAGCAGTGCCGGGAGTGGAAACACCATATATTTT.

Here the CDR3 reads CASSTQGAYEQYF. The CDR3 DNA is TGTGCCAGCAGTACACAGGGGGCCTACGAGCAGTACTTC. The chain combines TRBV6-4 with TRBJ2-7; 8 positions agree with TRBD1. The CDR3 is made up of 13 amino acids. The germline gives CDR1 MRHNA, CDR2 SNTAGT. Trimming took 5 bases from V and 2 from J; bases not matched to a gene: 2.

The chain carries TRBV20-1 and TRBJ2-1; D might be TRBD2 (5 bases). The CDR3 runs to 16 residues. Germline V lookup: CDR1 DFQATT, CDR2 SNEGSKA (reference sequence). The V gene lost 0 bases and the J gene lost 3 bases, with 15 bases spanning the gap. The CDR3 protein is CSARDRWESVYNEQFF. The CDR3 DNA is TGCAGTGCTAGAGATCGCTGGGAGTCGGTCTACAATGAGCAGTTCTTC.

V usage is TRBV7-3 and J usage is TRBJ2-3; D gene ambiguous. CDR3 length: 14 residues. Germline CDR1 SGHTA, CDR2 FQGTGA. Trimming took 5 bases from V and 5 from J, leaving 14 bases between them. In nucleotides, the CDR3 is TGTGCCAGCAGCCTCTCCCCAGCAATAGATACGCAGTATTTT. It specifies CASSLSPAIDTQYF.

This chain joins TRBV29-1 and TRBJ2-3; D not resolved. The CDR3 totals 13 residues. The germline V and J ends were trimmed by 8 bases and 1 base, with 13 bases remaining between them. Per germline, CDR1 SQVTM and CDR2 ANQGSEA. In DNA, the CDR3 is TGCAGCCTTCTTAGGGATGGCACAGATACGCAGTATTTT. Translating gives CSLLRDGTDTQYF.

The rearrangement links TRBV12-3 or TRBV12-4 to TRBJ1-2, with TRBD1 matching over 7 bases. With V trimmed by 4 bases and J by 7 bases, 12 bases remained unmatched. This CDR3 spans 15 amino acids. CDR3 nucleotide sequence: TGTGCCAGCAGTTCTACAGGGGAAGAAGAAGGTGGCTACACCTTC. Protein sequence: CASSSTGEEEGGYTF.

This clonotype has more than one count but fewer than ten. V gene TRBV10-3 combines with J gene TRBJ1-3; the match to TRBD1 covers 9 bases. V lost 10 bases to trimming and J lost 1 base; unmatched junction nucleotides: 5. The CDR3 spans 14 residues. The germline gives CDR1 ENHRY, CDR2 SYGVKD. This CDR3 is CATRQGVSGNTIYF. The DNA of the CDR3 is TGTGCCACTCGACAGGGGGTATCTGGAAACACCATATATTTT.

This clonotype was observed a few times. The chain joins TRBV6-5 to TRBJ1-3, with a weak D call TRBD1 (5 bases). The germline V gene encodes CDR1 MNHEY and CDR2 SVGAGI. The CDR3 runs 14 residues. Trimming shortened V by 2 bases and J by 4 bases, and 9 bases separated the two germline ends. The chain's CDR3 is CASSYTGLGNTIYF. The CDR3, as DNA: TGTGCCAGCAGTTACACGGGACTCGGAAACACCATATATTTT.

A few counts support this clonotype. The chain is built from TRBV2 and TRBJ2-1; possible D gene TRBD2, 5 bases. V lost 7 bases to trimming and J lost 8 bases, with 12 bases between them. CDR3 length equals 12 residues. Germline assignment: CDR1 SNHLY and CDR2 FYNNEI. The CDR3, as DNA: TGTGCCAGCATAAGGGAGTTGGATGAGCAGTTCTTC. The encoded protein is CASIRELDEQFF.

This clonotype was observed a few times. The chain couples TRBV30 to TRBJ1-5, with D tentatively TRBD1 (6 bases). CDR1 and CDR2 (germline): GTSNPN, SVGIG (reference sequence). The CDR3 runs 13 residues. V dropped 0 bases and J dropped 4 bases, with 7 bases sitting between them. The CDR3 nucleotides read TGTGCCTGGAGTGTCCAGGGGAATCAGCCCCAGCATTTT. It codes for CAWSVQGNQPQHF.